This TCR beta chain was captured by sequencing in a study of regulatory T cells in long-lasting Graves disease. Whole-study context: Antithyroid drugs had been given to newly diagnosed Graves' patients for under 3 months.

CDR3 length: 14 residues. Germline values: CDR1 LGHDT, CDR2 YNNKEL (reference sequence). Trimming took off 1 base at V and 7 bases at J, with 14 bases between the two ends. Findings and limits, study-wide: Segments TRBV28, TRBJ1-2 and TRBJ2-5 showed preferential usage in persistent disease. Persistent patients had more shared public clonotypes (approximately 2,700) than new patients (approximately 920).

TCR beta libraries were built with iRepertoire HTBI primers and Arm-PCR of CDR3 regions. TCRdb itself ran the multiplex PCR reads through MiXCR, one entry per CDR3 protein. The sample carries about 320,000 distinct CDR3 sequences, over 15% recorded once. This clonotype was picked up many times. Antigen specificity is unknown. Time point described: newly diagnosed GD, antithyroid drugs for less than 3 months. From RNA extracted from PBMCs, the TCR library was made. The V and J genes are TRBV3-1 and TRBJ2-7; weak D call: TRBD1 (6 bases). This receptor was identified in a female donor with Graves disease. Sequenced material: peripheral blood mononuclear cells (PBMCs), taken at new diagnosis, from a patient treated with antithyroid drugs. The CDR3 nucleotides read TGTGCCAGCAGCCAAGCCCACAGGGTGGGGGAGCAGTACTTC. It is translated as CASSQAHRVGEQYF.